This TCR beta chain appears in the sequencing data of a study of blood T cell repertoires in COVID-19 (dated by TCRdb to the early 2020s). In the study overall: Samples from collaborators originated in the United States, Italy and Spain and spanned both the acute and convalescent phases of COVID-19. The material from the prospective study consisted of cDNA or gDNA derived from T cells, B-cell-depleted T cells, or PBMCs. The sample metadata nearly always contained a de-identified subject ID, COVID-19 status, age in years and sex. Where available, HLA class I and class II types were obtained from metadata supplied by the sample provider rather than from assay-based typing. Samples came from the ongoing ImmuneRACE study (first 160 participants) plus 1,254 subjects from 6 global collaborators. Deeply sampled blood TCRbeta repertoires from subjects exposed to, actively infected with, or recovered from COVID-19 were included in the dataset. The repertoires were released in a freely available public database meant as a resource for research on the immune response to SARS-CoV-2.

The immunoSEQ Assay, a bias-controlled multiplex PCR, was used to amplify TCRbeta CDR3 regions from genomic DNA. The paper's processing steps were these. The number of nucleated cells in each sample was estimated by amplification of reference gene primers within the assay. To quantify the absolute abundance of each unique TCRbeta CDR3 rearrangement, sequence reads were collapsed and filtered. For each sample, productive Simpson clonality was calculated by taking the square root of Simpson's diversity index across productive rearrangements. TCRdb provides this immuneACCESS table in a form limited to in-frame rearrangements. Some clones are lacking; in checked studies, under half of them reflect an unresolved V gene, and why the rest are absent is not known. The V and J calls and clone size are taken from that table; D and trimming were inferred from the DNA. The sample records roughly 250,000 clones, about nine tenths of which are singletons. The leading ten clones occupy more than 0.95% of the sample.

Comment on this clone: What this receptor recognizes is not known. Per-nucleotide qualities are absent, and no much larger clonotype sits a single base away.

Participants in the prospective study were enrolled through a virtual design, were aged roughly 18 to 95 years, and lived in approximately 25 United States geographic areas. In the prospective study, participants were assigned to cohorts based on the clinical history participants reported in a screening survey and a study questionnaire. Each participant in the prospective study had whole blood, serum and a nasopharyngeal or oropharyngeal swab collected by mobile phlebotomists. Over an approximately two-month period, participants in the prospective study had the option of providing additional blood draws and questionnaires. Blood samples from the prospective study were shipped frozen or at room temperature prior to DNA extraction. The CDR3 runs 17 amino acids, cysteine and phenylalanine included. The kept DNA is CDR3 alone, 51 bases in frame from the first base. Based on the germline V gene (reference sequence), the CDR1 and CDR2 sequences are SGHNT and YYREEE. The germline V end is reduced by 4 bases and the J end by 6 bases; junction bases left unmatched: 15.

Study-wide conclusions, independent of this receptor: How much clinical and demographic metadata was included differed by source and by participant, and the metadata was provided uncurated.

The sequence derives from a woman between 35 and 50 years old with acute COVID-19. What was sequenced was PBMCs or T cells enriched from blood (not recorded which). This chain is built from TRBV5-4 and TRBJ2-1; 8 bases in the junction line up with TRBD1. This receptor has the CDR3 CASSPLLVLRGLNEQFF. The base sequence is TGTGCCAGCAGCCCCCTTTTGGTCCTCAGGGGGCTCAATGAGCAGTTCTTC.